The 24 T cell receptor beta chains presented below share a single source sample, sequenced in a study of blood T cells in healthy people across ages. Together with a sample-barcoded 5' primer, a J-beta primer mix was included in a second PCR lasting roughly 6 to 12 cycles. TCRdb ran MiXCR on the 5' RACE reads and lists one entry per CDR3 protein. The sample holds around 800,000 distinct CDR3 sequences; around two thirds are singletons and the top ten take around a quarter. The sequencing input was blood. The receptor set was obtained from a man in his thirties or forties in good health.

This clonotype showed up just a few times. The chain has TRBV12-3 or TRBV12-4 and TRBJ2-2; D unclear. The CDR3 contains 15 residues. Trimming shortened V by 5 bases and J by 0 bases, and 10 bases separated the two germline ends. The DNA of the CDR3 is TGTGCCAGCAGTCCCTGGGCCTCGAACACCGGGGAGCTGTTTTTT. Translation: CASSPWASNTGELFF.

The chain joins TRBV12-3 or TRBV12-4 to TRBJ2-3, with TRBD2 identical over 13 bases. Unmatched junction bases numbered 3, after V lost 6 bases and J lost 0 bases. This CDR3 is built from 16 residues. Here the CDR3 reads CASSGLAGASTDTQYF. The CDR3 nucleotides read TGTGCCAGCAGCGGACTAGCGGGGGCTAGCACAGATACGCAGTATTTT.

This clonotype was seen once. At one boundary the junction diverges from the germline segment, which might be a read error. The chain employs TRBV30 and TRBJ1-6; 8 bases align to TRBD1. Germline V gene lookup returns CDR1 GTSNPN and CDR2 SVGIG (reference sequence). The CDR3 covers 14 residues. The DNA of the CDR3 is TGTGCATGGAGGTCACAGGGGGGGAATTCACCCCTCCACTTT. Translating it yields CAWRSQGGNSPLHF.

This clonotype came up a few times. The chain couples TRBV6-5 to TRBJ2-5; 11 bases align to TRBD2. CDR1 is MNHEY, CDR2 SVGAGI, per germline. The CDR3 sequence is 16 residues long. V trimming: 6 bases; J trimming: 5 bases; junction bases outside the gene matches: 11. The CDR3 sequence is CASSPDLAGGGETQYF. The DNA of the CDR3 is TGTGCCAGCAGCCCAGACCTAGCGGGGGGTGGTGAGACCCAGTACTTC.

The rearrangement uses TRBV12-3 or TRBV12-4 and TRBJ2-1, with D perhaps matching TRBD1 or TRBD2 (5 bases each). The CDR3 sequence is 14 residues long. V shed 6 bases and J shed 4 bases, with 13 bases lying between them. The chain's CDR3 is CASSGTAIYNEQFF. The CDR3 DNA reads TGTGCCAGCAGCGGGACGGCCATATACAATGAGCAGTTCTTC.

This clonotype was detected only a few times. This chain joins TRBV29-1 and TRBJ2-3, with TRBD2 identical over 7 bases. The J segment lost 6 bases and the V segment lost 8 bases, leaving 17 bases of the junction unmatched. Germline values: CDR1 SQVTM, CDR2 ANQGSEA. The CDR3 length is 15 residues. The CDR3, as DNA: TGCAGCTTACCCAGCGGGGAGGGGCGTTTGGATACGCAGTATTTT. Protein: CSLPSGEGRLDTQYF.

This chain connects TRBV7-3 to TRBJ2-1, with D possibly matching TRBD1 (6 bases). Germline loops: CDR1 SGHTA, CDR2 FQGTGA. The CDR3 runs 14 residues. The germline V and J ends were trimmed by 5 bases and 6 bases, with 14 bases remaining between them. The CDR3 spells CASSTQAGANEQFF. The CDR3 DNA reads as TGTGCCAGCAGCACACAGGCAGGGGCCAATGAGCAGTTCTTC.

The sample holds one count of this clonotype. J is TRBJ1-2 and V is TRBV20-1, with 7 bases identical to TRBD1. The germline V gene encodes CDR1 DFQATT and CDR2 SNEGSKA (reference sequence). The CDR3 has 19 residues. J lost 4 bases, V lost 7 bases, and 27 bases had no gene match. As DNA, the CDR3 is TGCAGTGAGCTAGGGGAATTCGAGCAGGGGGGAAAATCCCTCTATGGCTACACCTTC. It codes for CSELGEFEQGGKSLYGYTF.

The chain employs TRBV24-1 and TRBJ2-1; 7 nucleotides line up with TRBD1. The CDR3 contains 13 residues. The V gene end was trimmed by 4 bases and the J gene end by 8 bases; junction bases not matched to a gene: 4. Germline V gene data show CDR1 as KGHDR and CDR2 as SFDVKD. The CDR3 sequence is CATSDGTVDEQFF. CDR3 bases: TGTGCCACCAGTGACGGGACAGTAGATGAGCAGTTCTTC.

The chain carries TRBV2 and TRBJ1-6; no clear D gene. V lost 2 bases and J 9 bases, leaving 17 bases between the germline ends. Per germline, CDR1 SNHLY and CDR2 FYNNEI. CDR3 length: 16 residues. The CDR3 bases are TGTGCCAGCAGTGAACGCGCAGGTCAAATTCGTTCACCCCTCCACTTT. This translates into CASSERAGQIRSPLHF.

This sequence joins TRBV6-5 and TRBJ2-7; 7 bases match TRBD1. The CDR3 has 15 amino acids. Germline V gives CDR1 MNHEY, CDR2 SVGAGI. The J segment lost 1 base and the V segment lost 5 bases, leaving 8 bases of the junction unmatched. As DNA, the CDR3 is TGTGCCAGCAGTCCCCACAGGGGTGGGTCCTACGAGCAGTACTTC. It codes for CASSPHRGGSYEQYF.

This clonotype was seen just once. One junction end does not reproduce the germline sequence, and a read error may be involved. This chain uses TRBV5-8 with TRBJ2-3; TRBD2 agrees at 7 bases. The CDR3 is 15 amino acids. Germline V CDR1 and CDR2: SGHTS, YDEGEE. The CDR3 is CASSLGRGVGDTQYF. The CDR3 DNA follows: TGCGCCAGCAGCTTGGGACGGGGGGTCGGAGATACGCAGTATTTT.

This clonotype has only a few counts. The gene calls are TRBV6-6 and TRBJ2-1; 15 bases fit TRBD2. V trimming: 8 bases; J trimming: 7 bases; junction bases outside the gene matches: 6. CDR3 length: 15 residues. Germline V gene lookup returns CDR1 MNHNY and CDR2 SVGAGI (reference sequence). CDR3 nucleotides: TGTGCCAGCGGGGCCGGGACTAGCGGGGGGAATGAGCAGTTCTTC. It specifies CASGAGTSGGNEQFF.

The chain couples TRBV7-3 to TRBJ2-2; 7 bases are a match to TRBD2. The CDR3 contains 18 residues. Germline V gene lookup returns CDR1 SGHTA and CDR2 FQGTGA. V lost 6 bases to trimming and J lost 3 bases; unmatched junction nucleotides: 16. CDR3 amino acids: CASRALSGRGGYTGELFF. CDR3 nucleotide sequence: TGTGCCAGCAGAGCTCTCTCTGGGCGCGGGGGATACACCGGGGAGCTGTTTTTT.

The V gene is TRBV15, the J gene TRBJ1-4; no clear D. CDR1 is LNHNV, CDR2 YYDKDF, per germline (reference sequence). The CDR3 contains 14 residues. The V end lost 2 bases, the J end lost 6 bases, and 10 bases lay between the germline ends. Here the CDR3 reads CATSRSPKDEKLFF. DNA for the CDR3: TGTGCCACCAGCAGATCCCCGAAGGATGAAAAACTGTTTTTT.

The chain links TRBV6-2 or TRBV6-3 to TRBJ1-2, with a weak D call TRBD1 (6 bases). The CDR3 extends over 14 amino acids. CDR1 is MNHEY, CDR2 SVGEGT, per germline. The V end was cut by 5 bases, the J end by 0 bases, with 10 bases between. Here the CDR3 DNA reads TGTGCCAGCAGTCCAGGGACAACTAACTATGGCTACACCTTC. Its protein is CASSPGTTNYGYTF.

In this sample, this clonotype turned up a few times. J is TRBJ1-2 and V is TRBV6-5, with 8 bases matching TRBD1. The CDR3 extends over 16 amino acids. V shed 0 bases, J shed 5 bases, and the junction held 8 bases outside the gene matches. From germline, CDR1 is MNHEY and CDR2 SVGAGI. The CDR3 loop is CASSYSTTGGGYGYTF. As DNA, the CDR3 is TGTGCCAGCAGTTACTCGACAACAGGGGGAGGTTATGGCTACACCTTC.

Written as DNA, the CDR3 is TGCAGTGCAGGCCACCGGACTAGCGGGGGCCTATCTTACTCCTACAATGAGCAGTTCTTC. Its protein is CSAGHRTSGGLSYSYNEQFF. The chain is built from TRBV20-1 and TRBJ2-1, with TRBD2 identical over 13 bases. CDR1 is DFQATT and CDR2 is SNEGSKA in the germline V gene (reference sequence). V lost 6 bases and J lost 0; bases outside the gene matches: 17. This CDR3 spans 20 amino acids.

This clonotype has a handful of counts. The CDR3 bases are TGTGCCAGCAGCTCCCGGACTAGCGGGGGCAATGAGCAGTTCTTC. Translating it yields CASSSRTSGGNEQFF. This rearrangement joins TRBV7-2 to TRBJ2-1; 13 nucleotides match TRBD2. This CDR3 has 15 residues. The V gene's germline CDR1 is SGHTA and CDR2 FQGNSA. The V and J ends lost 4 bases and 6 bases, in that order; junction bases with no gene match: 3.

In this sample, this clonotype turned up many times. This chain joins TRBV28 and TRBJ2-2, with D perhaps TRBD1 or TRBD2 (5 bases each). The CDR3 length is 13 residues. Germline CDR1 MDHEN, CDR2 SYDVKM. V lost 8 bases to trimming and J lost 4 bases, with 11 bases between them. As DNA, the CDR3 is TGTGCCAGCCTATCGAGGGGCACCGGGGAGCTGTTTTTT. This encodes CASLSRGTGELFF.

The chain uses TRBV29-1 and TRBJ2-2; 7 bases line up with TRBD1. This CDR3 region has 13 residues. With V trimmed by 7 bases and J by 4 bases, 6 bases remained unmatched. The germline V gene encodes CDR1 SQVTM and CDR2 ANQGSEA. The CDR3: CSAQGPGTGELFF. In DNA, the CDR3 is TGCAGCGCACAGGGGCCGGGCACCGGGGAGCTGTTTTTT.

Only a few counts were recorded for this clonotype. The rearrangement uses TRBV7-2 and TRBJ2-4; tentative D call: TRBD2 (6 bases). The last part of the DNA fits TRBJ2-7 better; the J call may be wrong. The CDR3 covers 14 residues. The germline V gene has CDR1 SGHTA and CDR2 FQGNSA. CDR3 residues: CASSYGGVASEQYF. DNA for the CDR3: TGTGCCAGCAGCTACGGAGGGGTGGCGAGCGAGCAGTACTTC.

This sequence joins TRBV6-1 and TRBJ2-7, with D maybe TRBD2 (6 bases). The V gene lost 6 bases and the J gene lost 2 bases, with 14 bases spanning the gap. The V gene's germline CDR1 is MNHNS and CDR2 SASEGT. The CDR3 is made up of 14 amino acids. The CDR3 DNA sequence: TGTGCCAGCAGACCCGGGACTGCTGCCTACGAGCAGTACTTC. Its protein is CASRPGTAAYEQYF.

The sample holds one count of this clonotype. The chain joins TRBV29-1 to TRBJ2-1, with D possibly TRBD1 on 5 matching bases. Germline CDR1 reads SQVTM; CDR2 reads ANQGSEA. V was cut by 3 bases and J by 10 bases, with 13 bases left in between. The CDR3 sequence is 12 residues long. The CDR3 DNA follows: TGCAGCGTTGAGACAGATTACTACGAGCAGTTCTTC. It encodes CSVETDYYEQFF.